This T cell receptor (beta chain) was profiled in a study of beta chain features in type 1 diabetes. It was one heparinised blood draw, averaging about 110 mL, that each donor gave. Study-level points and caveats: Among type 1 diabetes patients, VDJ junctions had fewer insertions and more deletions. Patients with Type 1 diabetes showed moderately but significantly shorter TCRB CDR3s in all four CD4+ subsets. Any HLA type influence on TCRB rearrangement was left unresolved here.

Expressed TCRB transcripts got sequenced, as all isolated RNA was reverse transcribed. Sequenced by immunoSEQ multiplex PCR; TCRdb stores in-frame clones only, minus some. Of 620,000 or so clones in the sample, roughly a sixth were seen once. As regards this clone: Its antigen is as yet unknown. The sample contains more than one DNA sequence encoding this CDR3.

V was cut by 1 base and J by 5 bases, with 5 bases left in between. Per germline, CDR1 LGHNA and CDR2 YNFKEQ. This CDR3 has 12 residues. Sample: naive CD4+ T cells from blood. V and J are TRBV4-2 and TRBJ2-5; D is unclear. The clonotype was recovered from a man aged 18 to 30 in good health. As DNA, the CDR3 is TGTGCCAGCAGCCAAGGGGGTGAGACCCAGTACTTC. Protein: CASSQGGETQYF.